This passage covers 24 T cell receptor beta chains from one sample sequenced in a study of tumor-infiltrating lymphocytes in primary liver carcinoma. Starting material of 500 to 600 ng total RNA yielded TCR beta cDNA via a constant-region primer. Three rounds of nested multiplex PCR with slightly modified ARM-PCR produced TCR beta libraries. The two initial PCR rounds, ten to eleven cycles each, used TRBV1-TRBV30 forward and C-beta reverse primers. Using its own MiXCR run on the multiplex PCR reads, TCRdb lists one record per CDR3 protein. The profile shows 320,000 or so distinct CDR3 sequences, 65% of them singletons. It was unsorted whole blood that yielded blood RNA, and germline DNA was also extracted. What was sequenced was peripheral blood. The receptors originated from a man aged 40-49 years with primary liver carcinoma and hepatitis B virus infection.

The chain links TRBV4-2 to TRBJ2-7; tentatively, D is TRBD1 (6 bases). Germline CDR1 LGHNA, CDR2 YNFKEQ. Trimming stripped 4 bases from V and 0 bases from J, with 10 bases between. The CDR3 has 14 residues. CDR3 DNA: TGTGCCAGCAGCCCCGGGGACAACTCCTACGAGCAGTACTTC. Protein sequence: CASSPGDNSYEQYF.

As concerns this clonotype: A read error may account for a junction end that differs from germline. The CDR3 loop is CRVVSAGANTGELFF. The CDR3, as DNA: TGCAGAGTTGTAAGTGCGGGCGCGAACACCGGGGAACTGTTTTTT. The genes are TRBV29-1 and TRBJ2-2; D might be TRBD2 (5 bases). The length of the CDR3 is 15 residues. Germline assignment: CDR1 SQVTM and CDR2 ANQGSEA.

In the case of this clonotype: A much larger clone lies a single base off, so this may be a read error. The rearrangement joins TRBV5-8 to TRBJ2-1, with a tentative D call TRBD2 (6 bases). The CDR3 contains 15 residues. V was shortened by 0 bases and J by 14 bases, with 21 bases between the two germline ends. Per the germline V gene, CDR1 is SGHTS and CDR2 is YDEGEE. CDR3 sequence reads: CASSLAAACGMAKFF. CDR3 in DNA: TGTGCCAGCAGCTTGGCAGCGGCTTGCGGGATGGCAAAGTTCTTC.

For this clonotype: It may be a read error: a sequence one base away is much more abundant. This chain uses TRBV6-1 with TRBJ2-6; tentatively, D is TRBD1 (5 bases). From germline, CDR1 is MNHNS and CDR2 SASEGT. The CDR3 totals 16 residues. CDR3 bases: TGTGCCAGCAGTCCCCGGACCGGCTCTGGGGCCAGCGTCCTGACTTTC. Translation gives CASSPRTGSGASVLTF.

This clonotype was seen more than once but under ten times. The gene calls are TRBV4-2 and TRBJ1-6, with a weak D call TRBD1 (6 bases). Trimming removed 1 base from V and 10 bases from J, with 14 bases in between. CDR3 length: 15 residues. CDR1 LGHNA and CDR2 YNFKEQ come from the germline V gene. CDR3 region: CASSQVWGARSPLHF. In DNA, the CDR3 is TGTGCCAGCAGCCAAGTTTGGGGGGCCAGATCACCCCTCCACTTT.

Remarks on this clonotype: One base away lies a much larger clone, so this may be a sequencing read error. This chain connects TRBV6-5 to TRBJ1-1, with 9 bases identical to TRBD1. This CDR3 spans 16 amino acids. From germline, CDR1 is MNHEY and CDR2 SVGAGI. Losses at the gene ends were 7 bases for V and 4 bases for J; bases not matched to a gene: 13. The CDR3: CASKRDRVRVSTEAFF. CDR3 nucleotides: TGTGCCAGCAAGCGGGACAGGGTAAGGGTGAGCACTGAAGCTTTCTTT.

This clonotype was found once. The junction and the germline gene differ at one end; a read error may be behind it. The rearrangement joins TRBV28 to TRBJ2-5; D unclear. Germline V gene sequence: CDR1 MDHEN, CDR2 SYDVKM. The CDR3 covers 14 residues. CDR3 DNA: TGTGTCAGCAGCCCCCTCGGCGGCCAAGAGACCCAGTACTTC. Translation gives CVSSPLGGQETQYF.

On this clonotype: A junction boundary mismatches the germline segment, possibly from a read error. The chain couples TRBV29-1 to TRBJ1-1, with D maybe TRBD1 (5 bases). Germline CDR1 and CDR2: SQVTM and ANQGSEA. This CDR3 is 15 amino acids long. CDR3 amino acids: CSVGRGWGMRTEASF. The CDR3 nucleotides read TGCAGCGTAGGTCGAGGGTGGGGGATGAGGACTGAAGCTTCCTTT. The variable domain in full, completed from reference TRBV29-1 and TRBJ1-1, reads SAVISQKPSRDICQRGTSLTIQCQVDSQVTMMFWYRQQPGQSLTLIATANQGSEATYESGFVIDKFPISRPNLTFSTLTVSNMSPEDSSIYLCSVGRGWGMRTEASFGQGTRLTVV.

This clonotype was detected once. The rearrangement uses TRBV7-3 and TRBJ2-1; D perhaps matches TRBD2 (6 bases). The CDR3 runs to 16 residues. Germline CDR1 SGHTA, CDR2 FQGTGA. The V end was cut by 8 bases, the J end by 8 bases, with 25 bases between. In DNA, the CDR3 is TGTGCCAGCGGATCACCCGCGGGACGGATCGTTGATGAGCAGTTCTTC. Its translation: CASGSPAGRIVDEQFF.

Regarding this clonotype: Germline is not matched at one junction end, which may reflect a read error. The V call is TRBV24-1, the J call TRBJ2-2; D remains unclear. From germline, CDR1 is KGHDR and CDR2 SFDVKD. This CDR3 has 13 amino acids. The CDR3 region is CATSVGFTGELFF. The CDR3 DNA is TGTGCTACCAGTGTGGGCTTCACCGGGGAGCTGTTTTTT.

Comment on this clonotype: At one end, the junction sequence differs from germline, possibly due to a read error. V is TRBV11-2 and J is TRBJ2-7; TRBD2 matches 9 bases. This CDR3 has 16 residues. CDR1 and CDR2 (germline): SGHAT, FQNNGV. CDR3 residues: CASSWRGGDVSYEQCF. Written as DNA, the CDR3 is TGTGCCAGCAGCTGGCGGGGGGGAGATGTATCCTATGAGCAGTGCTTC.

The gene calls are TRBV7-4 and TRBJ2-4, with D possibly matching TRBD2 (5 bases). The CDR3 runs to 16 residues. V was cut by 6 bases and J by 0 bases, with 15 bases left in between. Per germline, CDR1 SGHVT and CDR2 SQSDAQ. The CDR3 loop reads CASSHREGLAKNIQYF. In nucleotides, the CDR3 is TGTGCCAGCAGTCACCGGGAAGGGTTAGCCAAAAACATTCAGTACTTC.

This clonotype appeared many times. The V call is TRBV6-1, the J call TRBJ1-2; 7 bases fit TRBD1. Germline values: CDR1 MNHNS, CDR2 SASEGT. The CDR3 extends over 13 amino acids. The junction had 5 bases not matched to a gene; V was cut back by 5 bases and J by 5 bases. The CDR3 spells CASSTGQSYGYTF. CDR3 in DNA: TGTGCCAGCAGTACGGGACAGTCATATGGCTACACCTTC.

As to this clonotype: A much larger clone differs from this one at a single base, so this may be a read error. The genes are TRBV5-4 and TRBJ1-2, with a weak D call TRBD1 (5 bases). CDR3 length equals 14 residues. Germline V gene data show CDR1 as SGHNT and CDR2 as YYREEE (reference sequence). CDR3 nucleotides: TGTGCCAGCACCCCCGCGCAGGGCGGGTATGGCAACACCTTC. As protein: CASTPAQGGYGNTF.

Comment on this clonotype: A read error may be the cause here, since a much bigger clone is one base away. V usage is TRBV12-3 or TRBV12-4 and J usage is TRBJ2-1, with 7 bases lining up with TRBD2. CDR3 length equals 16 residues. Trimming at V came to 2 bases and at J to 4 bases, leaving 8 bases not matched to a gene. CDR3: CASSLRLAEGYNEQFF. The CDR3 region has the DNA TGTGCCAGCAGTTTAAGGCTAGCGGAAGGGTACAATGAGCAGTTCTTC.

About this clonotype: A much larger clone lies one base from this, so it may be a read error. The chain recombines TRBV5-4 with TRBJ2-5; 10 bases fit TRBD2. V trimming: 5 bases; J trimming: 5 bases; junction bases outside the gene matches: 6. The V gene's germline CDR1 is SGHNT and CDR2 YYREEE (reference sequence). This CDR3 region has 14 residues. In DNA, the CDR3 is TGTGCCAGCAGAAACAGACTAGCGGGCGAGACCCAGTACTTC. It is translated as CASRNRLAGETQYF. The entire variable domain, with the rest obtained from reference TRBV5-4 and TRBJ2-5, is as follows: ETGVTQSPTHLIKTRGQQVTLRCSSQSGHNTVSWYQQALGQGPQFIFQYYREEENGRGNFPPRFSGLQFPNYSSELNVNALELDDSALYLCASRNRLAGETQYFGPGTRLLVL.

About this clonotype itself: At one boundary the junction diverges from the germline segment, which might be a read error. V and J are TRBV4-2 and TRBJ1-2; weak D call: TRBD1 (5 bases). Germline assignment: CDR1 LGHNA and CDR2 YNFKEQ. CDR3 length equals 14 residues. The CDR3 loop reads CASSPLAGGHGYAF. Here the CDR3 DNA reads TGCGCCAGCAGCCCGCTTGCGGGCGGACATGGCTACGCCTTC.

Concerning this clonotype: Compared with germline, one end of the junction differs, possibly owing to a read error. The DNA of the CDR3 is TGTGCCAGCAGCCAAAATCTGATGGGAGGGCCGGCTTTAGAGACCGAGTACTTC. Translation gives CASSQNLMGGPALETEYF. The chain has TRBV4-2 and TRBJ2-5; the match to TRBD2 covers 7 bases. From germline, CDR1 is LGHNA and CDR2 YNFKEQ. The CDR3 has 18 amino acids.

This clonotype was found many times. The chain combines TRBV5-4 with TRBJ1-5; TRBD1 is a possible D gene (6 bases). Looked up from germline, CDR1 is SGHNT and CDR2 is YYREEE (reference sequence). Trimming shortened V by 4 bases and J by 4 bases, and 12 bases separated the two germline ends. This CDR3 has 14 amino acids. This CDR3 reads CASSTGTLNQPQHF. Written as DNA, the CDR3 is TGTGCCAGCAGCACCGGGACACTTAATCAGCCCCAGCATTTT.

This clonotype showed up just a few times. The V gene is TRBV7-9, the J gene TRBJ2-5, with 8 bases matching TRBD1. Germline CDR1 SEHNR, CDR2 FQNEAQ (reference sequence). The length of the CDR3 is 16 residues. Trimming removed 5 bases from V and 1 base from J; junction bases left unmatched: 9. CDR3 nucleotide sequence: TGTGCCAGCAGCGCCGTTCAGGGGGCGGGCCAAGAGACCCAGTACTTC. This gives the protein CASSAVQGAGQETQYF.

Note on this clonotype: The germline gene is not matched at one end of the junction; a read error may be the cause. The CDR3 spells CVSTPPGQGGGYTF. CDR3 sequence (DNA): TGTGTCAGCACCCCTCCGGGACAGGGAGGTGGCTACACCTTC. The chain links TRBV28 to TRBJ1-2; the match to TRBD1 covers 9 bases. The CDR3 length is 14 residues. The germline gives CDR1 MDHEN, CDR2 SYDVKM.

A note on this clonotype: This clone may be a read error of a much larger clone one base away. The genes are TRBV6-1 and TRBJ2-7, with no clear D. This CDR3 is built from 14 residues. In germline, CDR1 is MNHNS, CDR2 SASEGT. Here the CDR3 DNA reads TGTGCCGGCAGTGAAGGACCTGGGCGCTACGAGCAGTACTTC. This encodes CAGSEGPGRYEQYF.

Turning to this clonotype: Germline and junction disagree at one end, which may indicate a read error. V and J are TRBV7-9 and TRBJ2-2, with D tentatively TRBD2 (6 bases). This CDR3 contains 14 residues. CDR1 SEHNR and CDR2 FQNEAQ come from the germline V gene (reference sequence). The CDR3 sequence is CARSLADNTGELFF. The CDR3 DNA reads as TGTGCCAGAAGCTTAGCGGACAACACCGGGGAGCTGTTTTTT.

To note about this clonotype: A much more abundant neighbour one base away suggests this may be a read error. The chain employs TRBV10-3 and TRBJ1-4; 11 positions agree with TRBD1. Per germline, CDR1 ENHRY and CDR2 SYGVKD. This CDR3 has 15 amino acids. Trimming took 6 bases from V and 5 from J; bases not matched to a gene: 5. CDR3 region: CAISPDRGRNEKLFF. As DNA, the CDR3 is TGTGCCATCAGCCCGGACAGGGGGCGGAATGAAAAACTGTTTTTT.